Listed below are T cell receptor beta chains from one sample, sequenced in a study of OX40 agonist ivuxolimab in advanced cancers. This table comes from immunoSEQ multiplex PCR, and its TCRdb copy is limited to in-frame clones, with some not included. The table includes about 80,000 clones, about nine tenths detected once. The specimen comprised CD4+ or CD8+ T cells sorted from blood, sampled in a trial of the OX40 agonist ivuxolimab. The receptors originated from an adult with an advanced solid tumor such as melanoma, head and neck, liver or kidney cancer. The CDR3 runs from the conserved cysteine through the conserved F or W. Fields, in order: V gene, clone size, J gene, D gene, CDR3 DNA, CDR3 protein. A D gene is named only where the DNA matches it firmly. Only some rows state a clone size, as once, few, many or a class for expanded clones.

TRBV5-4,-,TRBJ1-6,-,TGTGCCAGCAGCTTGGAGGGATATGGTTCACCCCTCCACTTT,CASSLEGYGSPLHF
TRBV4-3,-,TRBJ1-1,-,TGCGCCAGCAGCCAAGCTGAAGGGGTTGAAGCTTTCTTT,CASSQAEGVEAFF
TRBV7-3,-,TRBJ1-1,-,TGTGCCAGCAGCTTAGGTGGGGCTGGCACTGAAGCTTTCTTT,CASSLGGAGTEAFF
TRBV25-1,-,TRBJ2-5,TRBD1,TGTGCCAGCAGTGAAAGGAGGACAGGGCTAGAGACCCAGTACTTC,CASSERRTGLETQYF
TRBV5-4,once,TRBJ1-2,TRBD1,TGTGCCAGCAGCTTACAGGGGATGGGCGGCTACACCTTC,CASSLQGMGGYTF
TRBV5-6,once,TRBJ1-2,-,TGTGCCAGCAGCGCGGGACACCACTATGGCTACACCTTC,CASSAGHHYGYTF
TRBV13,-,TRBJ2-1,-,TGTGCCAGCAGCTTACTCGAGGGACGGAGCTCCTACAATGAGCAGTTCTTC,CASSLLEGRSSYNEQFF
TRBV6-1,-,TRBJ1-6,-,TGTGCCAGCAGTGAACGGGGCACAGGGACATACTCCTATAATTCACCCCTCCACTTT,CASSERGTGTYSYNSPLHF
TRBV7-2,-,TRBJ1-1,-,TGTGCCAGCAGCCGCGAAGGGGCGGAAGCTTTCTTT,CASSREGAEAFF
TRBV11-2,-,TRBJ2-3,-,TGTGCCAGCAGCTCTCTCCTTATACAGGCTAGCCTTACAGATACGCAGTATTTT,CASSSLLIQASLTDTQYF
TRBV29-1,once,TRBJ2-1,TRBD2,TGCAGCGGACTAGCGGGTAATGAGCAGTTCTTC,CSGLAGNEQFF
TRBV11-2,once,TRBJ1-3,-,TGTGCCAGCAGCCACAATGTTAATGGAAACACCATATATTTT,CASSHNVNGNTIYF
TRBV19,-,TRBJ2-7,TRBD1,TGTGCCAGTAGTATGAATACAGGGGCCCTCTCCTACGAGCAGTACTTC,CASSMNTGALSYEQYF
TRBV10-3,-,TRBJ1-5,-,TGTGCCATCAATACAGGCGTTGGACAGCCCCAGCATTTT,CAINTGVGQPQHF
TRBV5-1,-,TRBJ2-3,-,TGCGCCAGCAGCGGAACAGGTCCCACGGATACGCAGTATTTT,CASSGTGPTDTQYF
TRBV28,-,TRBJ1-1,-,TGTGCCAGCAGTTCTTATTCGAGCCCCATGAACACTGAAGCTTTCTTT,CASSSYSSPMNTEAFF
TRBV29-1,-,TRBJ1-2,TRBD1,TGCAGCGTTGAAGGGACAGGGAGGGCTATATACGGCTACACCTTC,CSVEGTGRAIYGYTF
TRBV18,-,TRBJ1-1,-,TGTGCCAGCTCACCACTGGGGGCAGGCACTGAAGCTTTCTTT,CASSPLGAGTEAFF
TRBV18,-,TRBJ1-1,-,TGTGCCAGCTCACCCGACCTGAACACTGAAGCTTTCTTT,CASSPDLNTEAFF
TRBV13,-,TRBJ2-1,-,TGTGCCAGCAGCTTATTGGGGGTTGGGCAGTTCTTC,CASSLLGVGQFF
TRBV5-6,-,TRBJ1-3,-,TGTGCCAGCAGCTTTCTAACACTCTCTGGAAACACCATATATTTT,CASSFLTLSGNTIYF
TRBV5-6,few,TRBJ2-7,TRBD2,TGTGCCAGCAGCCCGATAGCGGGAGGGCCTGGCGAGCAGTACTTC,CASSPIAGGPGEQYF
TRBV7-2,-,TRBJ2-5,TRBD2,TGTGCCAGCAGCTCTTGGACTAGTAGAGAGACCCAGTACTTC,CASSSWTSRETQYF
TRBV7-9,-,TRBJ1-2,-,TGTGCCAGCAGTTCGGAAAGGGACTATGGCTACACCTTC,CASSSERDYGYTF
TRBV6-5,-,TRBJ1-1,-,TGTGCCAGCACTCCGGAACGATTGAACACTGAAGCTTTCTTT,CASTPERLNTEAFF
TRBV5-4,-,TRBJ2-1,-,TGTGCCAGCAGCTTCCCAACGGGGGTGGGCAATGAGCAGTTCTTC,CASSFPTGVGNEQFF
TRBV5-4,-,TRBJ2-5,TRBD2,TGTGCCAGCAGTCTGGAGCGGGAGACCAAGACCCAGTACTTC,CASSLERETKTQYF
TRBV18,few,TRBJ1-5,TRBD1,TGTGCCAGCTCAACCTGGACAGGTGGTAGCAATCAGCCCCAGCATTTT,CASSTWTGGSNQPQHF
TRBV29-1,-,TRBJ2-3,TRBD2,TGCAGCGCAAGACTAGCGATGAGCACAGATACGCAGTATTTT,CSARLAMSTDTQYF
TRBV7-2,few,TRBJ1-1,-,TGTGCCAGCAGCTCCTATTCCCGGGGCAACACTGAAGCTTTCTTT,CASSSYSRGNTEAFF
TRBV27,-,TRBJ1-4,-,TGTGCCAGCAGTTTAGTAAGTGGTGAAAAACTGTTTTTT,CASSLVSGEKLFF
TRBV19,-,TRBJ2-2,TRBD1,TGTGCCAGTAGTAGGGGACAGGGCCGAACCGGGGAGCTGTTTTTT,CASSRGQGRTGELFF
TRBV6-5,-,TRBJ2-2,-,TGTGCCAGCAGACGACTCCCTGCCGGGGAGCTGTTTTTT,CASRRLPAGELFF
TRBV13,-,TRBJ2-1,-,TGTGCCAGCAGCTTAACGGTAGGGCCCTACAATGAGCAGTTCTTC,CASSLTVGPYNEQFF
TRBV11-2,once,TRBJ2-7,TRBD2,TGTGCCAGCAGCCCTTGGGGACTAAACTACGAGCAGTACTTC,CASSPWGLNYEQYF
TRBV6-6,-,TRBJ1-3,-,TGTGCCAGCAGATCCGGGATTATCTGGACCGGAAACACCATATATTTT,CASRSGIIWTGNTIYF
TRBV18,-,TRBJ2-3,-,TGTGCCAGCTCACCACCCGCGGATACGCAGTATTTT,CASSPPADTQYF
TRBV11-3,-,TRBJ1-1,-,TGTGCCAGCAGCTTCGGGGAGAACACTGAAGCTTTCTTT,CASSFGENTEAFF
TRBV19,-,TRBJ1-2,-,TGTGCCAGTAGAGGACAGTTATACTATGGCTACACCTTC,CASRGQLYYGYTF
TRBV5-1,-,TRBJ1-4,-,TGCGCCAGCAGCTCCCTTTATGGGGAAAAACTGTTTTTT,CASSSLYGEKLFF
TRBV19,few,TRBJ1-3,-,TGTGCCAGTTCGGAAGCGACGCAGGGCGGAAACACCATATATTTT,CASSEATQGGNTIYF
TRBV5-6,-,TRBJ1-1,TRBD1,TGTGCCAGCAGCCCCTTGGACAGGGCTGAGGGCACTGAAGCTTTCTTT,CASSPLDRAEGTEAFF
TRBV6-5,-,TRBJ1-5,-,TGTGCCAGCAGTGCCGGAGGGATTGGTCAGCCCCAGCATTTT,CASSAGGIGQPQHF
TRBV18,-,TRBJ2-1,-,TGTGCCAGCTCACCCCAAGGGGCAGGGGTCGGCAATGAGCAGTTCTTC,CASSPQGAGVGNEQFF
TRBV6-1,-,TRBJ1-2,-,TGTGCCAGCAGTGATCGGGGGGGCGGCTACACCTTC,CASSDRGGGYTF
TRBV19,-,TRBJ2-6,-,TGTGCCAGTAGTACCGGGGGCCTGGCCGGGGCCAACGTCCTGACTTTC,CASSTGGLAGANVLTF
TRBV9,-,TRBJ2-3,TRBD2,TGTGCCAGCAACGTAGCGGGAGGCTATCTGGATACGCAGTATTTT,CASNVAGGYLDTQYF
TRBV27,-,TRBJ2-7,-,TGTGCCAGCAGTTCCCTCTCATTCGAGTCGCCCTACGAGCAGTACTTC,CASSSLSFESPYEQYF